This T cell receptor beta chain was sequenced during a study of T cell repertoires in cytomegalovirus infection. Study background: Well-studied HLA-B-restricted CMV epitopes were used in the study alongside recently identified HLA-C-restricted ones. Indicated by public TCR beta signatures were CMV infection and matching HLA type. General study points: Individuals carrying CMV plus the relevant HLA were identified by cumulative frequency of public TCR beta families. What dominated the ex vivo response were HLA-C-restricted CMV-specific TCR beta clonotypes.

Regarding this clonotype: As yet, its antigen is unknown.

TCRdb reprocessed the reads with MiXCR, giving one entry per CDR3 protein. The table shows more than 75,000 distinct CDR3 sequences, with 25% to 30% occurring only once. Trimming removed 1 base from V and 5 bases from J; junction bases left unmatched: 9. This CDR3 is 17 amino acids long. This clonotype originated in a human donor in good health (CMV status not recorded). Some clones in this sample may be carry-over from other donors' samples. The J gene is TRBJ2-1, the V gene TRBV12-3 or TRBV12-4; TRBD2 aligns across 9 bases. Material: CD8+ T cells from cultured PBMCs, obtained from culture after CMV antigen stimulation. For the CDR3, the DNA is TGTGCCAGCAGTTTAGGACTAGCGGCGTTACAGAACAATGAGCAGTTCTTC. This gives the protein CASSLGLAALQNNEQFF.